The 5 T cell receptor beta chains given below trace back to one sample, sequenced in a study of T-cell memory formation after mild COVID-19. TCRdb re-analysed the 5' RACE reads in MiXCR, keeping a single row per CDR3 protein. The repertoire holds approximately 480,000 distinct CDR3 sequences, with about 20% as singletons. What was sequenced was PBMCs or a T cell subset sorted from them (not recorded which). These receptors all stem from an adult woman who had mild COVID-19 (a few samples of this study predate the infection). Cell type and time point are not known.

J is TRBJ1-1 and V is TRBV7-3; maybe TRBD1 (5 bases). The V end lost 1 base, the J end lost 8 bases, and 11 bases lay between the germline ends. CDR1 and CDR2 from the germline V gene are SGHTA and FQGTGA. CDR3 length: 13 residues. The CDR3 coding sequence is TGTGCCAGCAGCTTAAGCCAGGGACTAGAAGCTTTCTTT. It is translated as CASSLSQGLEAFF.

V gene TRBV30 combines with J gene TRBJ2-7; either TRBD1 or TRBD2 may supply D (5 bases each). V shed 2 bases and J shed 5 bases, with 16 bases lying between them. The germline V gene has CDR1 GTSNPN and CDR2 SVGIG (reference sequence). The CDR3 is 14 residues long. CDR3 amino acids: CAWSLSGGAHEQYF. The CDR3 DNA reads as TGTGCCTGGAGTCTCAGTGGGGGTGCCCACGAGCAGTACTTC.

This clonotype came up a few times. J is TRBJ1-6 and V is TRBV4-1; D gene uncertain. V shed 3 bases and J shed 6 bases, with 15 bases lying between them. Germline CDR1 and CDR2: MGHRA and YSYEKL. The CDR3 is 16 amino acids. The CDR3 nucleotides read TGCGCCAGCAGCCATCAAAGATCAAGGATTAATTCACCCCTCCACTTT. Translation: CASSHQRSRINSPLHF.

V usage is TRBV20-1 and J usage is TRBJ2-2; D call uncertain. Trimming stripped 0 bases from V and 0 bases from J, with 8 bases between. Germline CDR1 is DFQATT and CDR2 is SNEGSKA (reference sequence). CDR3 size: 15 residues. The CDR3 DNA reads TGCAGTGCTAGAGACCTCAGAGCGAACACCGGGGAGCTGTTTTTT. Translation: CSARDLRANTGELFF.

V usage is TRBV14 and J usage is TRBJ2-7, with a possible D match to TRBD1 (6 bases). Trimming took 1 base from V and 7 from J, leaving 17 bases between them. Looked up from germline, CDR1 is SGHDN and CDR2 is FVKESK. The CDR3 consists of 15 residues. The CDR3 is CASSQGRRITGEQYF. The CDR3 region has the DNA TGTGCCAGCAGCCAAGGTCGCAGGATCACAGGGGAGCAGTACTTC.